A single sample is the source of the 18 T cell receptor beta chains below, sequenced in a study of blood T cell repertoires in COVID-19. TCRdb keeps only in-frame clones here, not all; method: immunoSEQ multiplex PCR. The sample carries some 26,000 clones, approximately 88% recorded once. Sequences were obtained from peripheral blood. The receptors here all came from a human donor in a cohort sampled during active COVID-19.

DNA for the CDR3: TGTGCCAGCAGTAGGAGAGGCGATTCCTACGAGCAGTACTTC. Amino acid sequence: CASSRRGDSYEQYF. V and J are TRBV11-3 and TRBJ2-7; D call uncertain. Trimming removed 6 bases from V and 1 base from J, with 13 bases in between. The CDR3 sequence is 14 residues long. Germline CDR1 and CDR2: SGHNT and YENEEA.

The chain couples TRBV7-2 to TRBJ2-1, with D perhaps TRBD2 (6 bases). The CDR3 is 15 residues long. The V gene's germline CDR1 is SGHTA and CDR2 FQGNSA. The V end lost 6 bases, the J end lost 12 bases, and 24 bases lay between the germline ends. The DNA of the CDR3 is TGTGCCAGCAGGGGGGGAGGTACGCGTCTCTGGGTGCAGTTCTTC. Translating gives CASRGGGTRLWVQFF.

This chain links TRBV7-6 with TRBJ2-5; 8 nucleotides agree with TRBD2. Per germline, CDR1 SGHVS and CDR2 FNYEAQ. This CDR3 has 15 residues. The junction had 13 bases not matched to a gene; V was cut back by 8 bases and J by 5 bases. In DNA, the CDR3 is TGTGCCAGCGCCATAGCAGGGACTAGTGTGGAGACCCAGTACTTC. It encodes CASAIAGTSVETQYF.

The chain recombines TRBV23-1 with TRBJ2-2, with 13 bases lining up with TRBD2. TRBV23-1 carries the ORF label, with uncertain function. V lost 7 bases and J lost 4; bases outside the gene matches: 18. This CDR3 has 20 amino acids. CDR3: CASTGPGLAGEVAVTGELFF. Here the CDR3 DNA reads TGCGCCAGCACCGGACCCGGACTAGCGGGGGAAGTTGCTGTCACCGGGGAGCTGTTTTTT.

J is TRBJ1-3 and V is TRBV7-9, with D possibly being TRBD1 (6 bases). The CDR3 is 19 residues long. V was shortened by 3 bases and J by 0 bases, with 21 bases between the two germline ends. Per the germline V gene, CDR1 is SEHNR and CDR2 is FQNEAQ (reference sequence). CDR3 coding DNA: TGTGCCAGCAGCTTGGGAGAAGGGACACTCAGGAGCTCTGGAAACACCATATATTTT. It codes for CASSLGEGTLRSSGNTIYF.

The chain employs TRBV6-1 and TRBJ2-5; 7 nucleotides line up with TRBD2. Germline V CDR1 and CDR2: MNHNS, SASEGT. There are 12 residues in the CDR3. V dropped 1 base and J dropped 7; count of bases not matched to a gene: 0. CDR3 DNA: TGTGCCAGCAGTGAAGGGGAGGGGACCCAGTACTTC. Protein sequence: CASSEGEGTQYF.

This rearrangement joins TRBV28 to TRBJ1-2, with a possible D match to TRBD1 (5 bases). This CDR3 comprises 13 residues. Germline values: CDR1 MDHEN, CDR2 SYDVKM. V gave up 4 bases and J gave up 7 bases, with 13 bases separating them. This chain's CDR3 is CASSWGSRVGYTF. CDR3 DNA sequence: TGTGCCAGCAGTTGGGGTTCCAGGGTTGGCTACACCTTC.

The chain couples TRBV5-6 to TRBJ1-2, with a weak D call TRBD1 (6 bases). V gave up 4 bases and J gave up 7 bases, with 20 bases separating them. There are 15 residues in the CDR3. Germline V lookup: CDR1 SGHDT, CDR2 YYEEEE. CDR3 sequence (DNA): TGTGCCAGCAGCCCTCAGGGGTGGGGTTTCTCTGGCTACACCTTC. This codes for CASSPQGWGFSGYTF.

The CDR3 loop reads CASSLPGLAGEATQYF. The CDR3 DNA reads TGTGCCAGCAGCCTCCCCGGACTAGCGGGGGAGGCGACCCAGTACTTC. The chain joins TRBV7-6 to TRBJ2-5, with 13 bases identical to TRBD2. V was clipped by 5 bases and J by 7 bases; unmatched bases: 10. Per the germline V gene, CDR1 is SGHVS and CDR2 is FNYEAQ. The CDR3 totals 16 residues.

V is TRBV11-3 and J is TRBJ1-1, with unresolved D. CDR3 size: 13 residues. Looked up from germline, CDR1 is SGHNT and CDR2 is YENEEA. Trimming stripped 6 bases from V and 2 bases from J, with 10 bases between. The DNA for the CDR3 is TGTGCCAGCAGTTTCGTGGGCAACACTGAAGCTTTCTTT. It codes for CASSFVGNTEAFF. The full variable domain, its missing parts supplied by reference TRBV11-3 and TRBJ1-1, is EAGVVQSPRYKIIEKKQPVAFWCNPISGHNTLYWYLQNLGQGPELLIRYENEEAVDDSQLPKDRFSAERLKGVDSTLKIQPAELGDSAVYLCASSFVGNTEAFFGQGTRLTVV.

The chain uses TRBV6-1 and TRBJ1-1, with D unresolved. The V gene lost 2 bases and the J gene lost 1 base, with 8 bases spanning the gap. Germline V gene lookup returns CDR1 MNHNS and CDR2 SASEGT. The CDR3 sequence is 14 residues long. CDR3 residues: CASSEIWQNTEAFF. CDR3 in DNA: TGTGCCAGCAGTGAAATATGGCAGAACACTGAAGCTTTCTTT.

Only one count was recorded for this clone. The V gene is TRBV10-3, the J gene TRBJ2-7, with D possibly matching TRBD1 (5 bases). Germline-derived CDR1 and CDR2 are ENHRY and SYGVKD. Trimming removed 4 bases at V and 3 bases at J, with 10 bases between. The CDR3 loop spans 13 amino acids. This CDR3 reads CAISVQEGYEQYF. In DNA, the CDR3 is TGTGCCATCAGTGTACAGGAAGGCTACGAGCAGTACTTC.

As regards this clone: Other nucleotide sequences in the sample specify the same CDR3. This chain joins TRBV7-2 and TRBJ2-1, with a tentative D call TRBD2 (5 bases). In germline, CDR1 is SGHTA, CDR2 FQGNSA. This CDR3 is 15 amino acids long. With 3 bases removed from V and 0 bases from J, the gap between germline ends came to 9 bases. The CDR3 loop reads CASSLDWSSYNEQFF. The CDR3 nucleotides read TGTGCCAGCAGCTTGGACTGGAGCTCCTACAATGAGCAGTTCTTC.

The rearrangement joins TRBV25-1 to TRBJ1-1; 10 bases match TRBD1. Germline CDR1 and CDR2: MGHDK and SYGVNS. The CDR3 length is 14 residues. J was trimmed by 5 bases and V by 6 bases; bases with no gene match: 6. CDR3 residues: CASSDRGRSTEAFF. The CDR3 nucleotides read TGTGCCAGCAGCGACAGGGGGCGCAGTACTGAAGCTTTCTTT. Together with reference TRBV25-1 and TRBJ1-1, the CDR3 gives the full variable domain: EADIYQTPRYLVIGTGKKITLECSQTMGHDKMYWYQQDPGMELHLIHYSYGVNSTEKGDLSSESTVSRIRTEHFPLTLESARPSHTSQYLCASSDRGRSTEAFFGQGTRLTVV.

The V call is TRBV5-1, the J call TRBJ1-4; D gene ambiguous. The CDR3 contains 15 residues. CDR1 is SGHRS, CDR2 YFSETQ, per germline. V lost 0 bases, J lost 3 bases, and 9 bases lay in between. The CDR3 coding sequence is TGCGCCAGCAGCTTGGGCCCGGAGGCTAATGAAAAACTGTTTTTT. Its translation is CASSLGPEANEKLFF.

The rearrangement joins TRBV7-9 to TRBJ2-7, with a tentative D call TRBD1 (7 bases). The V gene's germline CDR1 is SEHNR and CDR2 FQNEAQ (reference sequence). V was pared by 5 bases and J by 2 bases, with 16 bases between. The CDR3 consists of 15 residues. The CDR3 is CASSNRQGGPYEQYF. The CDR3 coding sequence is TGTGCCAGCAGCAACCGACAGGGAGGACCCTACGAGCAGTACTTC.

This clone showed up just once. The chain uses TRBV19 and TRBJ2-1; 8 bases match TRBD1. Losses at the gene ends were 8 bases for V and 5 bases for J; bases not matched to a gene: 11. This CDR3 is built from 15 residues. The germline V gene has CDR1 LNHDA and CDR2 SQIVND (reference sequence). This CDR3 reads CASSTGGDYNNEQFF. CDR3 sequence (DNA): TGTGCCAGTTCTACAGGGGGAGATTATAACAATGAGCAGTTCTTC. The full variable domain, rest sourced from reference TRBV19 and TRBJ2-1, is DGGITQSPKYLFRKEGQNVTLSCEQNLNHDAMYWYRQDPGQGLRLIYYSQIVNDFQKGDIAEGYSVSREKKESFPLTVTSAQKNPTAFYLCASSTGGDYNNEQFFGPGTRLTVL.

DNA of the CDR3: TGTGCCAGTAGTATAGCTAGCGGGGGCCACAATGAGCAGTTCTTC. Translation gives CASSIASGGHNEQFF. The rearrangement links TRBV19 to TRBJ2-1; 10 nucleotides agree with TRBD2. The CDR3 loop spans 15 amino acids. The J segment lost 5 bases and the V segment lost 1 base, leaving 2 bases of the junction unmatched. Germline CDR1 is LNHDA and CDR2 is SQIVND (reference sequence).